Shown below are 7 T cell receptor beta chains from a single sample sequenced in a study of T cell responses to AZD1222 COVID-19 vaccine. Assay: immunoSEQ multiplex PCR; the TCRdb copy retains only in-frame clones and omits some. The data contain around 200,000 clones, 94% of them seen just once; the ten biggest clones take up under 2%. The sample in question was peripheral blood, obtained 28 days after the second AZD1222 dose. These receptors were taken from an adult who received the AZD1222 COVID-19 vaccine.

The rearrangement uses TRBV5-5 and TRBJ2-7, with D unresolved. Germline V CDR1 and CDR2: SGHKS, YYEKEE (reference sequence). V was clipped by 0 bases and J by 1 base, with 5 bases between them. The CDR3 sequence is 13 residues long. The CDR3 loop is CASSLVRSYEQYF. CDR3 sequence (DNA): TGTGCCAGCAGCTTGGTCAGGTCCTACGAGCAGTACTTC.

J is TRBJ1-6 and V is TRBV25-1, with 10 bases lining up with TRBD1. Germline CDR1 and CDR2: MGHDK and SYGVNS. With 3 bases clipped from V and 7 bases from J, the junction kept 3 bases outside the gene matches. The length of the CDR3 is 15 residues. The CDR3 sequence is CASSEGQGRNSPLHF. The CDR3 coding sequence is TGTGCCAGCAGTGAGGGACAGGGGCGGAATTCACCCCTCCACTTT. Based on the CDR3 plus reference TRBV25-1 and TRBJ1-6, the full variable domain is EADIYQTPRYLVIGTGKKITLECSQTMGHDKMYWYQQDPGMELHLIHYSYGVNSTEKGDLSSESTVSRIRTEHFPLTLESARPSHTSQYLCASSEGQGRNSPLHFGNGTRLTVT.

V usage is TRBV20-1 and J usage is TRBJ1-1; D is ambiguous. V gave up 0 bases and J gave up 10 bases, with 3 bases separating them. Germline CDR1 reads DFQATT; CDR2 reads SNEGSKA (reference sequence). The CDR3 sequence is 9 residues long. The CDR3 reads CSARDLAFF. CDR3 coding DNA: TGCAGTGCTAGAGATCTAGCTTTCTTT.

This chain joins TRBV29-1 and TRBJ1-3; 7 positions match TRBD1. Germline V gives CDR1 SQVTM, CDR2 ANQGSEA. The CDR3 consists of 14 residues. V lost 6 bases to trimming and J lost 2 bases; unmatched junction nucleotides: 7. The CDR3 protein is CSVATGSAGNTIYF. In DNA form, the CDR3 reads TGCAGCGTAGCGACAGGGTCAGCTGGAAACACCATATATTTT.

The chain employs TRBV19 and TRBJ1-2; D gene ambiguous. Germline V gives CDR1 LNHDA, CDR2 SQIVND (reference sequence). With 1 base removed from V and 6 bases from J, the gap between germline ends came to 6 bases. The CDR3 has 12 amino acids. CDR3 sequence reads: CASSIGWDGYTF. CDR3 coding DNA: TGTGCCAGTAGTATAGGATGGGATGGCTACACCTTC.

The genes are TRBV7-9 and TRBJ2-7; no reliable D call. Germline V gene lookup returns CDR1 SEHNR and CDR2 FQNEAQ (reference sequence). The V gene lost 1 base and the J gene lost 8 bases, with 9 bases spanning the gap. This CDR3 spans 12 amino acids. Here the CDR3 reads CASSLVPGQQYF. The DNA of the CDR3 is TGTGCCAGCAGCTTAGTCCCGGGCCAGCAGTACTTC.

This chain joins TRBV18 and TRBJ2-7, with D possibly being TRBD2 (5 bases). Germline lookup yields CDR1 KGHSH and CDR2 LQKENI. Trimming removed 3 bases at V and 0 bases at J, with 9 bases between. The CDR3 loop spans 14 amino acids. The CDR3 coding sequence is TGTGCCAGCTCACCGGAGGTGAGCTCCTACGAGCAGTACTTC. This encodes CASSPEVSSYEQYF.